The 30 T cell receptor delta chains below were found in one sample sequenced in a study of gamma-delta T cells after stem cell transplantation. TCRdb reanalyzed the RT-PCR reads using CATT. The sample holds about 1,400 delta-chain clones; around 2.4% are singletons and the top ten take 40% to 55%. Source material: gamma-delta T cells. These TCRs come from a human donor. It is not recorded whose cells these are; they may come from a transplant donor.

This clone was picked up a small number of times. TCRdb's listed protein matches a much larger clone and diverges from this DNA's translation at residue 3, likely through a read error; the protein shown comes from the DNA. This sequence joins TRDV1 and TRDJ1, with D maybe TRDD2 (9 bases). The germline V gene encodes CDR1 TSWWSYY and CDR2 QGS. This CDR3 is 21 amino acids long. The CDR3 reads CAPGDSPSYERVLGGNDKLIF. Written as DNA, the CDR3 is TGTGCTCCTGGGGATTCCCCTTCCTACGAACGCGTACTGGGGGGTAACGATAAACTCATCTTT.

This clone was observed a few times. Given a far larger clone just one base away, this is likely a sequencing read error. The sample holds other DNA sequences that translate to the same CDR3. This chain uses TRAV29/DV5 with TRDJ1, with 11 bases aligning to TRDD3. The germline V gene has CDR1 NSMFDY and CDR2 ISSIKDK. V was pared by 5 bases and J by 2 bases, with 20 bases of the junction left unmatched. CDR3 length: 19 residues. CDR3 region: CAAAPSLGDTPHLTDKLIF. The CDR3 region has the DNA TGTGCAGCTGCGCCTTCCTTGGGGGATACGCCCCACCTAACCGATAAACTCATCTTT.

Concerning this clone: A read error is likely here: a far larger clone is one base away. In the same sample, other DNA sequences code for this CDR3. The gene calls are TRDV1 and TRDJ4; D possibly matches TRDD2 or TRDD3 (6 bases each). Trimming removed 2 bases at V and 4 bases at J, with 29 bases between. Looked up from germline, CDR1 is TSWWSYY and CDR2 is QGS. The CDR3 is 19 residues long. The CDR3 DNA reads as TGTGCTCTTGGGGAATTCCGACGACCTTCCCCGGCCGGGGGACTACCCCTGATCTTT. Protein product: CALGEFRRPSPAGGLPLIF.

In this sample, this clone turned up a few times. A far bigger clonotype differs at one base, so this is likely a read error. V gene TRDV1 combines with J gene TRDJ1; 7 bases align to TRDD3. Germline lookup yields CDR1 TSWWSYY and CDR2 QGS. V was clipped by 1 base and J by 1 base; unmatched bases: 3. This CDR3 contains 15 residues. CDR3 in amino acids: CALGEPLGGTDKLIF. The CDR3, as DNA: TGTGCTCTTGGGGAACCCCTGGGGGGCACCGATAAACTCATCTTT.

This clone was counted only a few times. V and J are TRDV1 and TRDJ1; a possible D gene is TRDD3 (6 bases). Germline V gives CDR1 TSWWSYY, CDR2 QGS. Trimming shortened V by 7 bases and J by 0 bases, and 27 bases separated the two germline ends. This CDR3 is 19 amino acids long. This CDR3 is CALEGLFLPTGIYTDKLIF. For the CDR3, the DNA is TGTGCTCTTGAGGGGCTCTTTCTCCCTACTGGGATATACACCGATAAACTCATCTTT.

About this clone itself: The protein TCRdb gives is from a much larger clone and does not agree with this DNA's translation at residue 6, likely a read error; the protein shown here comes from the DNA. This chain uses TRDV2 with TRDJ1; 11 bases match TRDD3. The germline V gene has CDR1 GEAIGNYY and CDR2 EKD. V gave up 1 base and J gave up 0 bases; unmatched junction bases: 21. The CDR3 loop spans 22 amino acids. The CDR3 nucleotides read TGTGCCTGTGACACGAGTAGTTTCCTACGTTGGGGGATACGCCCGTACACCGATAAACTCATCTTT. This gives the protein CACDTSSFLRWGIRPYTDKLIF.

With regard to this clone: The TCRdb protein comes from a much larger clone and disagrees with this DNA's translation at residue 13, likely due to a read error; the protein given here is derived from the DNA. This chain joins TRAV29/DV5 and TRDJ1; D is ambiguous. Germline assignment: CDR1 NSMFDY and CDR2 ISSIKDK. This CDR3 comprises 18 residues. V lost 0 bases to trimming and J lost 3 bases, with 24 bases between them. The CDR3 sequence: CAASAPKTANLYADKLIF. For the CDR3, the DNA is TGTGCAGCAAGCGCCCCTAAGACGGCCAACCTGTACGCCGATAAACTCATCTTT. The whole variable domain, filled in from reference TRAV29/DV5 and TRDJ1, reads DQQVKQNSPSLSVQEGRISILNCDYTNSMFDYFLWYKKYPAEGPTFLISISSIKDKNEDGRFTVFLNKSAKHLSLHIVPSQPGDSAVYFCAASAPKTANLYADKLIFGKGTRVTVEP.

This clone was counted only a few times. The protein in TCRdb stems from a much larger clone and differs at residue 3 from this DNA's translation, likely a read error; here the protein is translated from the DNA. The chain combines TRDV3 with TRDJ1, with 13 bases that match TRDD3. Germline V CDR1 and CDR2: TVYSNPD, GDNSRS (reference sequence). The V segment lost 5 bases and the J segment 2 bases; nucleotides outside the gene matches: 11. The length of the CDR3 is 16 residues. CDR3 sequence (DNA): TGTGCCCCCCGAACTGGGGGATACGTGAGAACCGATAAACTCATCTTT. This encodes CAPRTGGYVRTDKLIF.

A remark on this clone: A far larger clone is a single base away, which makes a read error likely. In the same sample, other DNA sequences code for this CDR3. The chain combines TRDV1 with TRDJ1; D is unclear. V gave up 2 bases and J gave up 8 bases, with 30 bases separating them. Per the germline V gene, CDR1 is TSWWSYY and CDR2 is QGS. The CDR3 totals 19 residues. CDR3 sequence reads: CALGEGVALPGGLGPKLIF. CDR3 bases: TGTGCTCTTGGGGAAGGGGTCGCCCTCCCCGGAGGATTAGGTCCCAAACTCATCTTT.

In regard to this clone: This likely traces to a read error, being one base from a far larger clone. The same CDR3 is also encoded by other DNA sequences in this sample. This rearrangement joins TRDV1 to TRDJ1; no reliable D call. The V end was cut by 2 bases, the J end by 1 base, with 23 bases between. Germline V lookup: CDR1 TSWWSYY, CDR2 QGS. The CDR3 has 19 amino acids. In DNA form, the CDR3 reads TGTGCTCTTGGGGAAACTTCAACTTACTGCTTCACGGGCACCGATAAACTCATCTTT. It encodes CALGETSTYCFTGTDKLIF.

By its share, this clone is medium-sized. A far larger clone lies a single base away; this is likely a read error. The genes are TRDV1 and TRDJ1; 9 bases map to TRDD3. The CDR3 totals 22 residues. CDR1 TSWWSYY and CDR2 QGS come from the germline V gene. With V trimmed by 3 bases and J by 0 bases, 23 bases remained unmatched. The CDR3 DNA sequence: TGTGCTCTTGGGGACCTCCATACGGGGTACTGGGGGACCGGCCCGTACACCGATAAACTCATCTTT. As protein: CALGDLHTGYWGTGPYTDKLIF.

A word on this clone: A much larger clone lies a single base off, so this may be a read error. The V gene is TRDV1, the J gene TRDJ1; 12 bases agree with TRDD3. Germline trimming cut 2 bases from V and 0 bases from J; bases unmatched to any gene: 37. This CDR3 has 28 residues. Germline CDR1 reads TSWWSYY; CDR2 reads QGS. CDR3 sequence: CALGEWLPSYRGSGGYACRSRDTDKLIF. The CDR3 DNA sequence: TGTGCTCTTGGGGAATGGCTACCTTCCTACCGTGGATCTGGGGGATACGCGTGTAGGTCCCGAGACACCGATAAACTCATCTTT.

The sample holds a few counts of this clone. TCRdb shows a much larger clone's protein in place of this DNA's translation, and the two differ at residue 8, likely through a read error; the protein shown is translated from the DNA. The V call is TRDV2, the J call TRDJ1, with D maybe TRDD3 (6 bases). V lost 1 base and J 4 bases, leaving 9 bases between the germline ends. The CDR3 length is 13 residues. Germline assignment: CDR1 GEAIGNYY and CDR2 EKD. The CDR3: CACDTGMGDKLIF. The CDR3 DNA reads as TGTGCCTGTGACACGGGGATGGGCGATAAACTCATCTTT.

As to this clone: A far larger clone is off by one base, so a read error is likely. The sample carries other DNA sequences with the same CDR3. The V call is TRDV2, the J call TRDJ1, with 9 bases lining up with TRDD3. Germline CDR1 is GEAIGNYY and CDR2 is EKD. J was trimmed by 11 bases and V by 3 bases; bases with no gene match: 12. There are 14 residues in the CDR3. The CDR3 coding sequence is TGTGCCTGTGACCCCGTACTGGGGGACTCGAAGCTCATCTTT. Translated, it gives CACDPVLGDSKLIF.

Note on this clone: A read error likely explains why the TCRdb protein, taken from a much larger clone, differs from this DNA's translation at residue 4; the protein shown is translated from the DNA. This rearrangement joins TRDV2 to TRDJ1; 8 bases agree with TRDD3. Germline CDR1 reads GEAIGNYY; CDR2 reads EKD. J gave up 0 bases and V 5 bases, and 13 bases lay outside the gene matches. The CDR3 length is 17 residues. The CDR3 sequence is CACGPTGDTPYTDKLIF. As DNA, the CDR3 is TGTGCCTGTGGCCCCACTGGGGATACCCCTTACACCGATAAACTCATCTTT.

This clone appeared many times. A far larger clone lies a single base away; this is likely a read error. Other DNA sequences in the sample encode the same CDR3. The chain employs TRDV2 and TRDJ1, with D possibly being TRDD3 (6 bases). Germline assignment: CDR1 GEAIGNYY and CDR2 EKD. CDR3 length: 14 residues. V lost 3 bases and J 3 bases, leaving 13 bases between the germline ends. The CDR3 loop reads CACDARGIADKLIF. In nucleotides, the CDR3 is TGTGCCTGTGACGCCAGAGGGATAGCCGATAAACTCATCTTT.

A word on this clone: A far larger clone is a single base away, which makes a read error likely. At the DNA level, this CDR3 is encoded by other sequences in the same sample as well. The rearrangement joins TRDV2 to TRDJ1; 7 nucleotides line up with TRDD3. The CDR3 is 18 amino acids. CDR1 is GEAIGNYY, CDR2 EKD, per germline. The CDR3 sequence is CACDTRVRGLGDTDKLIF. In DNA, the CDR3 is TGCGCCTGTGACACCAGGGTACGAGGGCTGGGGGACACCGATAAACTCATCTTT.

On this clone: TCRdb's protein for this DNA is that of a much larger clone and differs from the translation at residue 5, likely a read error; the protein shown is the DNA translation. The genes are TRDV1 and TRDJ1; 8 positions match TRDD3. This CDR3 has 16 amino acids. CDR1 and CDR2 from the germline V gene are TSWWSYY and QGS. V gave up 1 base and J gave up 0 bases; unmatched junction bases: 4. CDR3: CALGEHWGPNTDKLIF. CDR3 nucleotide sequence: TGTGCTCTTGGGGAACACTGGGGGCCCAACACCGATAAACTCATCTTT.

This clone was observed a few times. This DNA's translation differs at residue 16 from TCRdb's protein, which comes from a much larger clone; a read error is likely, and the protein shown is translated from the DNA. The chain links TRDV2 to TRDJ3, with a tentative D call TRDD3 (6 bases). CDR3 length: 18 residues. Looked up from germline, CDR1 is GEAIGNYY and CDR2 is EKD. DNA for the CDR3: TGTGCCTGTGACACGGCTGGGGCGAGCTCCTGGGACACCCGACAGCTGTTTTTC. Encoded protein: CACDTAGASSWDTRQLFF.

This clone was observed a handful of times. A far larger clone is only one base removed, so a read error is likely. At the DNA level, this CDR3 is encoded by other sequences in the same sample as well. J is TRDJ1 and V is TRAV29/DV5, with D perhaps matching TRDD3 (6 bases). The CDR3 has 18 amino acids. V was cut by 0 bases and J by 0 bases, with 21 bases left in between. Germline V gives CDR1 NSMFDY, CDR2 ISSIKDK. CDR3 sequence (DNA): TGTGCAGCAAGCGCTGTACTGGGAACCCCCTCTTACACCGATAAACTCATCTTT. Amino acid sequence: CAASAVLGTPSYTDKLIF.

Details on this clone: TCRdb shows a much larger clone's protein in place of this DNA's translation, and the two differ at residue 4, likely through a read error; the protein shown is translated from the DNA. The chain's CDR3 is CACGTGAVGLPTIPGGWGADKLIF. CDR3 nucleotide sequence: TGTGCCTGTGGCACCGGAGCGGTTGGCCTTCCTACGATACCCGGAGGATGGGGGGCCGATAAACTCATCTTT. V and J are TRDV2 and TRDJ1, with 9 bases matching TRDD2. CDR3 length equals 24 residues. Germline V gene sequence: CDR1 GEAIGNYY, CDR2 EKD.

This clone rates as medium-sized. Only one base separates this from a far larger clonotype, so it likely reflects a read error. DNA of the CDR3: TGTGCCTGTGACCTTATCACTGGGGGAGACAGCACCGATAAACTCATCTTT. Translated, it gives CACDLITGGDSTDKLIF. The rearrangement links TRDV2 to TRDJ1; 9 nucleotides match TRDD3. Looked up from germline, CDR1 is GEAIGNYY and CDR2 is EKD. The CDR3 extends over 17 amino acids. Trimming took 3 bases from V and 1 from J; bases not matched to a gene: 11.

In its sample, this clone was seen a few times. TCRdb attributes to this sequence the protein of a much larger clone, which differs from the DNA translation at residue 13; a read error is likely, and the protein displayed is translated from the DNA. The genes are TRDV2 and TRDJ1; TRDD3 matches at 11 bases. Trimming removed 0 bases from V and 6 bases from J; junction bases left unmatched: 20. Germline CDR1 is GEAIGNYY and CDR2 is EKD. This CDR3 spans 20 amino acids. CDR3 sequence: CACDTRGGTGGYFLVYKLIF. In nucleotides, the CDR3 is TGTGCCTGTGACACCCGAGGCGGGACTGGGGGATATTTTTTGGTGTATAAACTCATCTTT.

Remarks on this clone: This DNA's translation and the protein TCRdb lists, from a much larger clone, do not match at residue 12, likely due to a read error; the protein shown is translated from the DNA. The CDR3 reads CALGELLIVDKRIF. The CDR3 nucleotides are TGTGCTCTTGGGGAACTGTTGATCGTGGATAAACGCATCTTT. V is TRDV1 and J is TRDJ1; D is possibly TRDD3 (5 bases). The germline gives CDR1 TSWWSYY, CDR2 QGS. This CDR3 contains 14 residues.

This clone was seen more than once but under ten times. TCRdb lists the protein of a much larger clone for this DNA, which differs at residue 7, so this is likely a read error; the protein given here is translated from the DNA itself. This rearrangement joins TRDV3 to TRDJ1, with 11 bases aligning to TRDD3. The length of the CDR3 is 18 residues. The V and J ends lost 1 base and 2 bases, in that order; junction bases with no gene match: 15. In germline, CDR1 is TVYSNPD, CDR2 GDNSRS (reference sequence). This CDR3 is CAFTLTTAGGYSTDKLIF. In DNA form, the CDR3 reads TGTGCCTTTACCCTGACCACCGCTGGGGGATACAGTACCGATAAACTCATCTTT.

A few counts support this clone. TCRdb's protein, taken from a much larger clone, differs from this DNA's translation at residue 22, likely owing to a read error; the protein displayed comes from the DNA. J is TRDJ3 and V is TRDV1; 8 bases fit TRDD3. This CDR3 spans 24 amino acids. Germline V lookup: CDR1 TSWWSYY, CDR2 QGS. CDR3 sequence: CALGALVSTLTGGLSSWDTRQLFF. The DNA for the CDR3 is TGTGCTCTTGGGGCCCTAGTATCTACACTTACTGGGGGTCTTAGCTCCTGGGACACCCGACAGCTGTTTTTC.

Judged by abundance, this clone is large (0.1 to 1%). The chain links TRDV1 to TRDJ1, with 11 bases identical to TRDD3. Germline loops: CDR1 TSWWSYY, CDR2 QGS. This CDR3 has 20 amino acids. V lost 0 bases to trimming and J lost 0 bases; unmatched junction nucleotides: 12. Written as DNA, the CDR3 is TGTGCTCTTGGGGAACTAGATATATCCCACTGGGGGATAAACACCGATAAACTCATCTTT. Translating it yields CALGELDISHWGINTDKLIF.

Concerning this clone itself: With a far larger clone one base away, a read error is the likely cause. CDR3 DNA sequence: TGTGCTCTTGGCCTCCTTCCCGTACTGGGGGACCTCAATAAACTCATCTTT. This sequence encodes CALGLLPVLGDLNKLIF. The chain joins TRDV1 to TRDJ1; TRDD3 matches 9 bases. V was clipped by 6 bases and J by 6 bases; unmatched bases: 17. The CDR3 length is 17 residues. Looked up from germline, CDR1 is TSWWSYY and CDR2 is QGS.

In the case of this clone: A far bigger clonotype differs at one base, so this is likely a read error. The rearrangement joins TRDV2 to TRDJ1; 11 bases are shared with TRDD3. J was trimmed by 6 bases and V by 3 bases; bases with no gene match: 23. Germline V gene sequence: CDR1 GEAIGNYY, CDR2 EKD. This CDR3 is 20 amino acids long. CDR3 region: CACDARGGTGGYVLVYKLIF. CDR3 coding DNA: TGTGCCTGTGACGCCCGAGGCGGGACTGGGGGATATGTTTTGGTGTATAAACTCATCTTT.

There are a few counts of this clone. The TCRdb protein, from a much larger clone, departs from this DNA's translation at residue 17, likely by read error; the protein shown derives from the DNA. V is TRDV1 and J is TRDJ1; a possible D gene is TRDD2 (5 bases). CDR3 length: 19 amino acids. Germline lookup yields CDR1 TSWWSYY and CDR2 QGS. The CDR3: CALGETSTYCFTGTDKPIF. The CDR3 bases are TGTGCTCTTGGGGAAACTTCAACCTACTGCTTCACGGGCACCGATAAACCCATCTTT.